This TCR beta chain was identified in a study of T cells after yellow fever vaccination. About the study: Preparing low-cell-number fractions relied on SMART-Seq v4 Ultra Low Input.

They built TCR cDNA with 5'RACE template switching, a step that put in a universal primer site and UMIs. Each CDR3 protein gets one entry after TCRdb re-called the 5' RACE reads with MiXCR. Altogether fewer than 400,000 distinct CDR3 sequences are present, about 10% being singletons, with the ten largest covering about 3%. The CDR3 sequence is 18 residues long. Trimming cost V 6 bases and J 0 bases, with 21 bases left between them. This chain joins TRBV12-3 or TRBV12-4 and TRBJ1-5, with a possible D match to TRBD1 (6 bases). The TCR originated in a man between 18 and 29 years old who received the YFV17D yellow fever vaccine. This material consisted of CD4+ T cells sorted from PBMCs, taken 45 days after the yellow fever booster vaccination. The CDR3 spells CASSPGTTITLSNQPQHF. In DNA form, the CDR3 reads TGTGCCAGCAGCCCCGGGACAACGATCACCCTTAGCAATCAGCCCCAGCATTTT.